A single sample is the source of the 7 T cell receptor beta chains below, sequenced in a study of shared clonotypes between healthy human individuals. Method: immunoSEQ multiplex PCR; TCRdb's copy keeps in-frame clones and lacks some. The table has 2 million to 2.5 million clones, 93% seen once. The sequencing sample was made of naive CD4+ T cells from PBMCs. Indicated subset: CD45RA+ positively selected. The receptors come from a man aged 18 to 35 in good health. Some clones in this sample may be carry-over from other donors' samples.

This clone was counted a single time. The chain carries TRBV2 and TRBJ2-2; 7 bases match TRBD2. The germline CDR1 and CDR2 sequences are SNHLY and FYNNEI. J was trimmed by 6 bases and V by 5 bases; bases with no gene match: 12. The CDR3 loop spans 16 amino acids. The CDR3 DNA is TGTGCCAGCAGTCGCGGAACTAGCGCTTATCCCGGGGAGCTGTTTTTT. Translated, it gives CASSRGTSAYPGELFF.

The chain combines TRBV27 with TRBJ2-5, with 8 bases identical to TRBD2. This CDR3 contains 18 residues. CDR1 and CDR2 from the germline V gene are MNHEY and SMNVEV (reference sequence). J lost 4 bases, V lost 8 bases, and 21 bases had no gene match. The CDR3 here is CASAPVRQAGGFVETQYF. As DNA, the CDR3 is TGTGCCAGCGCCCCAGTTCGTCAGGCGGGGGGTTTCGTAGAGACCCAGTACTTC.

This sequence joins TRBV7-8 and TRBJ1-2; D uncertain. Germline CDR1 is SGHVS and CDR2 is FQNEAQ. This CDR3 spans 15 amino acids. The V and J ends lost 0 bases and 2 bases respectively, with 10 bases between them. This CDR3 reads CASSLASRSNYGYTF. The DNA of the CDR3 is TGTGCCAGCAGCTTAGCGTCTAGGAGCAACTATGGCTACACCTTC.

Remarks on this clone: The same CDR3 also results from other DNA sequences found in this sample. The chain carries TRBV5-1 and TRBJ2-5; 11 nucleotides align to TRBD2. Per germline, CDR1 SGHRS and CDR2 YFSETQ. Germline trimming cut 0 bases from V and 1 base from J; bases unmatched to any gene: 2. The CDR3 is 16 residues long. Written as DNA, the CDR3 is TGCGCCAGCAGCTTGGCCCTAGCGGGGGGCCAAGAGACCCAGTACTTC. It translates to CASSLALAGGQETQYF.

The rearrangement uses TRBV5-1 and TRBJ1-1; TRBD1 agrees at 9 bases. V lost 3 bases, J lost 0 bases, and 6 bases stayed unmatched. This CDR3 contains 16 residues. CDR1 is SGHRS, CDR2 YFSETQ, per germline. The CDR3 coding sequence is TGCGCCAGCAGCTCCGCCGGGACAGGGCTGAACACTGAAGCTTTCTTT. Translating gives CASSSAGTGLNTEAFF.

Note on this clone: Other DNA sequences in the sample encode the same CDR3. The CDR3 region has the DNA TGTGCCAGCAGTGACCACACGAACACTGAAGCTTTCTTT. Translated: CASSDHTNTEAFF. The chain uses TRBV25-1 and TRBJ1-1; no firm D call. CDR3 size: 13 residues. Per germline, CDR1 MGHDK and CDR2 SYGVNS. V was clipped by 3 bases and J by 1 base, with 6 bases between them. The entire variable domain, with the rest obtained from reference TRBV25-1 and TRBJ1-1, is as follows: EADIYQTPRYLVIGTGKKITLECSQTMGHDKMYWYQQDPGMELHLIHYSYGVNSTEKGDLSSESTVSRIRTEHFPLTLESARPSHTSQYLCASSDHTNTEAFFGQGTRLTVV.

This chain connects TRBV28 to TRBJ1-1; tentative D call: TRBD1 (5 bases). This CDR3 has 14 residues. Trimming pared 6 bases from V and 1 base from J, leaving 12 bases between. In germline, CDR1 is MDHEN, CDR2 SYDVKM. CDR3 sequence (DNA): TGTGCCAGCAGATTAACCGGGGGGAACACTGAAGCTTTCTTT. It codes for CASRLTGGNTEAFF.